The 21 T cell receptor beta chains listed next were all sequenced from one sample in a study of blood T cells in healthy people across ages. Then a second PCR, running about 6 to 12 cycles, was carried out with a sample-barcoded 5' primer and a J-beta primer mix. A single record per CDR3 protein comes from TCRdb applying MiXCR to the 5' RACE reads. Among about 800,000 distinct CDR3 sequences listed, roughly 25% were seen once. The same data also contributed to another study, on T cells of mothers and their children.

The source material was blood. Receptor source: a boy aged 5 to 17 in good health.

CDR3 protein: CASEGQLSAEAFF. The CDR3 nucleotides are TGTGCCAGCGAAGGACAGCTCAGCGCTGAAGCTTTCTTT. The chain has TRBV12-3 or TRBV12-4 and TRBJ1-1; weak D call: TRBD1 (6 bases). This CDR3 comprises 13 residues. Trimming took off 8 bases at V and 6 bases at J, with 16 bases between the two ends.

The CDR3 protein is CASSLPNIYGQPQHF. CDR3 nucleotides: TGTGCCAGCAGTTTACCTAATATTTACGGTCAGCCCCAGCATTTT. The chain links TRBV28 to TRBJ1-5; the D is unclear. The CDR3 spans 15 residues. The germline V and J ends were trimmed by 2 bases and 6 bases, with 14 bases remaining between them. CDR1 is MDHEN and CDR2 is SYDVKM in the germline V gene.

This clonotype was seen only a few times. V usage is TRBV20-1 and J usage is TRBJ2-5; tentatively, D is TRBD1 (6 bases). The end of the DNA aligns better with TRBJ2-7, so the J call may be wrong. Germline loops: CDR1 DFQATT, CDR2 SNEGSKA (reference sequence). This CDR3 contains 15 residues. The CDR3, as DNA: TGCAGTGCTAGAGATAGCAAGGGGGTTACCTACGAGCAGTACTTC. Protein sequence: CSARDSKGVTYEQYF.

This clonotype occurred many times. J is TRBJ1-1 and V is TRBV29-1; the D is unclear. Trimming removed 0 bases at V and 3 bases at J, with 11 bases between. The CDR3 covers 14 residues. Germline CDR1 and CDR2: SQVTM and ANQGSEA. Written as DNA, the CDR3 is TGCAGCGTTGAAGATGTCCTCCTGCACACTGAAGCTTTCTTT. It is translated as CSVEDVLLHTEAFF.

The V gene is TRBV4-3, the J gene TRBJ2-5; 7 positions match TRBD1. The J call may be in error: the DNA end matches TRBJ2-1 better. Looked up from germline, CDR1 is LGHNA and CDR2 is YSLEER. This CDR3 has 17 residues. The CDR3 nucleotides read TGCGCCAGCAGCCAAGATTCGGCGACAGGGCTCAACAATGAGCAGTTCTTC. Protein: CASSQDSATGLNNEQFF.

The rearrangement joins TRBV7-2 to TRBJ2-5; 7 bases match TRBD2. This CDR3 comprises 15 residues. CDR1 is SGHTA and CDR2 is FQGNSA in the germline V gene. V lost 2 bases and J lost 4; bases outside the gene matches: 7. The CDR3 spells CASSLRAGVGETQYF. CDR3 DNA sequence: TGTGCCAGCAGCTTACGCGCGGGAGTGGGAGAGACCCAGTACTTC.

This clonotype was found a few times. The chain recombines TRBV29-1 with TRBJ2-7; 9 nucleotides agree with TRBD1. The J call may be incorrect, as the DNA end agrees better with TRBJ2-5. The germline gives CDR1 SQVTM, CDR2 ANQGSEA. The CDR3 extends over 15 amino acids. The CDR3: CSVGTTGTGLETQYF. CDR3 DNA sequence: TGCAGCGTTGGCACAACCGGGACAGGGCTTGAGACCCAGTACTTC.

The rearrangement joins TRBV28 to TRBJ1-4; D is unclear. Trimming took 6 bases from V and 7 from J, leaving 15 bases between them. The germline V gene has CDR1 MDHEN and CDR2 SYDVKM. The length of the CDR3 is 14 residues. The CDR3 here is CASRVFGMGEKLFF. CDR3 DNA: TGTGCCAGCAGAGTGTTCGGTATGGGTGAAAAACTGTTTTTT.

The chain links TRBV2 to TRBJ2-5, with 9 positions matching TRBD1. The CDR3 has 15 residues. Germline V gene lookup returns CDR1 SNHLY and CDR2 FYNNEI. After removal of 4 bases from V and 1 base from J, the junction contained 4 bases not matched to a gene. CDR3 sequence (DNA): TGTGCCAGCAGTGGGACAGGGGTCCCCCAAGAGACCCAGTACTTC. Protein product: CASSGTGVPQETQYF.

This clonotype has a handful of counts. The chain is built from TRBV28 and TRBJ2-5, with unresolved D. The better agreement between TRBJ2-7 and the DNA end casts doubt on the J call. This CDR3 contains 13 residues. CDR1 is MDHEN and CDR2 is SYDVKM in the germline V gene. In DNA form, the CDR3 reads TGTGCCAGCAGTTTCGTCGGGCCCTACGAGCAGTACTTC. Amino acid sequence: CASSFVGPYEQYF.

V is TRBV29-1 and J is TRBJ2-5; no clear D gene. The J call is uncertain, as TRBJ2-1 better fits the DNA end. The germline V gene encodes CDR1 SQVTM and CDR2 ANQGSEA. The CDR3 has 13 residues. The CDR3, as DNA: TGCAGCGTTGGACGCCCCGACCTTTCTGAGCAGTTCTTC. Amino acids: CSVGRPDLSEQFF.

This clonotype was found many times. This chain uses TRBV28 with TRBJ1-1; tentative D call: TRBD1 (5 bases). Germline V gene sequence: CDR1 MDHEN, CDR2 SYDVKM. Trimming pared 5 bases from V and 5 bases from J, leaving 12 bases between. CDR3 length equals 13 residues. CDR3: CASSLDRGTEAFF. The CDR3 DNA reads TGTGCCAGCAGTCTCGACCGGGGGACTGAAGCTTTCTTT.

Regarding this clonotype: Likely a read error: the CDR3 ends without its conserved phenylalanine or tryptophan. The chain carries TRBV29-1 and TRBJ2-1; 11 bases are shared with TRBD2. CDR1 is SQVTM, CDR2 ANQGSEA, per germline. Germline trimming cut 7 bases from V and 7 bases from J; bases unmatched to any gene: 6. This CDR3 spans 13 amino acids. The CDR3 DNA reads as TGCAGCGAACTAGCGGGAGTTAGAAATGAGCAGTTCCTC. Its translation: CSELAGVRNEQFL.

This clonotype was recorded a few times. The chain carries TRBV7-8 and TRBJ1-5; no clear D. Trimming shortened V by 1 base and J by 0 bases, and 7 bases separated the two germline ends. Germline CDR1 reads SGHVS; CDR2 reads FQNEAQ. The CDR3 spans 15 residues. The CDR3 coding sequence is TGTGCCAGCAGCTTAGATTCCAATAGCAATCAGCCCCAGCATTTT. Translation gives CASSLDSNSNQPQHF.

This clonotype has a handful of counts. V usage is TRBV20-1 and J usage is TRBJ2-5; TRBD1 matches at 12 bases. The J call could be wrong; TRBJ2-7 is a better fit for the DNA end. Per germline, CDR1 DFQATT and CDR2 SNEGSKA (reference sequence). The CDR3 covers 14 residues. CDR3: CSATGTGGIDEQYF. The CDR3 region has the DNA TGCAGTGCTACCGGGACAGGGGGCATCGACGAGCAGTACTTC.

This clonotype showed up just a few times. The chain uses TRBV12-3 or TRBV12-4 and TRBJ2-3, with D tentatively TRBD2 (5 bases). CDR3 length: 13 residues. The ends were cut back, 8 bases at V and 0 bases at J, with 9 bases in the middle. The CDR3 region is CASAGGSTDTQYF. CDR3 nucleotides: TGTGCCAGCGCCGGCGGGAGCACAGATACGCAGTATTTT.

V and J are TRBV20-1 and TRBJ2-2; the match to TRBD1 covers 7 bases. CDR1 and CDR2 from the germline V gene are DFQATT and SNEGSKA (reference sequence). The V and J ends lost 3 bases and 0 bases, in that order; junction bases with no gene match: 7. The CDR3 is made up of 16 amino acids. The CDR3 nucleotides are TGCAGTGCTAGGGTCACAGGGGCGGCGAACACCGGGGAGCTGTTTTTT. It codes for CSARVTGAANTGELFF.

The gene calls are TRBV6-2 or TRBV6-3 and TRBJ1-3; D not resolved. Trimming left V 6 bases short and J 0 bases short, with 9 bases between. CDR3 length: 14 residues. Germline CDR1 reads MNHEY; CDR2 reads SVGEGT. In DNA, the CDR3 is TGTGCCAGCAGCTGGGCTATCTCTGGAAACACCATATATTTT. Encoded protein: CASSWAISGNTIYF.

A few counts support this clonotype. V gene TRBV28 combines with J gene TRBJ1-6; D might be TRBD1 (6 bases). V lost 5 bases to trimming and J lost 10 bases, with 12 bases between them. This CDR3 region has 13 residues. Germline V gene data show CDR1 as MDHEN and CDR2 as SYDVKM. The DNA of the CDR3 is TGTGCCAGCAGTGCCCTGGGGGGCTCACCCCTCCACTTT. It codes for CASSALGGSPLHF.

The J gene is TRBJ2-2, the V gene TRBV19; D perhaps matches TRBD2 (6 bases). The V end lost 8 bases, the J end lost 7 bases, and 17 bases lay between the germline ends. The CDR3 extends over 14 amino acids. In germline, CDR1 is LNHDA, CDR2 SQIVND (reference sequence). CDR3 region: CASSGTQSGGELFF. The CDR3 DNA sequence: TGTGCCAGTTCCGGGACTCAGTCTGGCGGGGAGCTGTTTTTT.

This clonotype was detected many times. J is TRBJ1-2 and V is TRBV9, with D perhaps TRBD1 (6 bases). Germline lookup yields CDR1 SGDLS and CDR2 YYNGEE. This CDR3 contains 14 residues. Trimming removed 4 bases at V and 4 bases at J, with 14 bases between. The chain's CDR3 is CASSQGGIGYGYTF. In DNA form, the CDR3 reads TGTGCCAGCAGCCAAGGGGGGATCGGCTATGGCTACACCTTC.